This T cell receptor (beta chain) originates from a study of blood T cell repertoires in COVID-19. Sequenced by immunoSEQ multiplex PCR; TCRdb stores in-frame clones only, minus some. This sample has over 250,000 clones, with about nine tenths found just once. The sample holds one count of this clone. Other DNA variants within this sample encode the same CDR3. With 0 bases removed from V and 5 bases from J, the gap between germline ends came to 4 bases. The germline CDR1 and CDR2 sequences are LNHNV and YYDKDF (reference sequence). The CDR3 consists of 12 residues. The receptor comes from a woman aged 18-29 years who had recovered from COVID-19. The sequencing sample was made of PBMCs or T cells enriched from blood (not recorded which). The rearrangement joins TRBV15 to TRBJ1-2; D call uncertain. The CDR3, as DNA: TGTGCCACCAGCAGAGATTCTTATGGCTACACCTTC. Translating gives CATSRDSYGYTF.